These 15 T cell receptor beta chains originate from one sample sequenced in a study of T cells in Graves' hyperthyroidism and ophthalmopathy. Amplification of TCR beta CDR3 regions used RNA as the template. Researchers ran a first-round RT-PCR on the TCR CDR3 using the HTBI primer set. From the multiplex PCR reads, TCRdb called clonotypes with MiXCR, one entry per CDR3 protein. Of 450,000 to 500,000 distinct CDR3 sequences in the sample, approximately 22% were seen once. The sample taken for sequencing was blood. The receptors stem from a woman aged 70-85 years with Graves' ophthalmopathy.

This clonotype was counted at least ten times. J is TRBJ1-2 and V is TRBV2, with 7 bases lining up with TRBD1. J gave up 4 bases and V 5 bases, and 4 bases lay outside the gene matches. Germline V gene sequence: CDR1 SNHLY, CDR2 FYNNEI. The CDR3 is 13 amino acids. The CDR3 nucleotides are TGTGCCAGCAGTCCCTGGGACAGCTATGGCTACACCTTC. Amino acids: CASSPWDSYGYTF. Based on the CDR3 plus reference TRBV2 and TRBJ1-2, the full variable domain is EPEVTQTPSHQVTQMGQEVILRCVPISNHLYFYWYRQILGQKVEFLVSFYNNEISEKSEIFDDQFSVERPDGSNFTLKIRSTKLEDSAMYFCASSPWDSYGYTFGSGTRLTVV.

This clonotype showed up many times. CDR3 protein: CSATVGGSGTEAFF. As DNA, the CDR3 is TGCAGTGCTACAGTAGGAGGGTCTGGCACTGAAGCTTTCTTT. The chain carries TRBV20-1 and TRBJ1-1; D uncertain. The germline gives CDR1 DFQATT, CDR2 SNEGSKA (reference sequence). This CDR3 region has 14 residues. V shed 4 bases and J shed 4 bases, with 16 bases lying between them.

This clonotype was seen more than once but under ten times. The V gene is TRBV20-1, the J gene TRBJ2-7; D perhaps matches TRBD2 (5 bases). V lost 3 bases to trimming and J lost 3 bases, with 12 bases between them. Germline loops: CDR1 DFQATT, CDR2 SNEGSKA (reference sequence). The CDR3 is made up of 13 amino acids. The CDR3 coding sequence is TGCAGTGCTAGTGTCCCGGGGAGCTACGAGCAGTACTTC. It encodes CSASVPGSYEQYF.

The chain links TRBV29-1 to TRBJ2-3; perhaps D is TRBD1 or TRBD2 (5 bases each). This CDR3 is built from 11 residues. Germline V gene data show CDR1 as SQVTM and CDR2 as ANQGSEA. V was pared by 0 bases and J by 12 bases, with 10 bases between. CDR3 residues: CSVEEGRTQYF. CDR3 sequence (DNA): TGCAGCGTTGAAGAGGGACGTACACAGTATTTT.

Only a few counts were recorded for this clonotype. The chain has TRBV15 and TRBJ1-4, with unresolved D. CDR3 size: 15 residues. V was pared by 3 bases and J by 0 bases, with 8 bases between. Per the germline V gene, CDR1 is LNHNV and CDR2 is YYDKDF (reference sequence). The CDR3 DNA reads TGTGCCACCAGCAGGGCACCTGCAACTAATGAAAAACTGTTTTTT. It yields the protein CATSRAPATNEKLFF.

This clonotype was picked up a small number of times. The V gene is TRBV29-1, the J gene TRBJ2-1; maybe TRBD2 (5 bases). Per the germline V gene, CDR1 is SQVTM and CDR2 is ANQGSEA. Trimming removed 5 bases at V and 1 base at J, with 12 bases between. The CDR3 spans 14 residues. The CDR3 sequence is CSVISGSSYNEQFF. Here the CDR3 DNA reads TGCAGCGTTATATCGGGGAGTTCCTACAATGAGCAGTTCTTC.

DNA of the CDR3: TGTGCCAGCAGTCCCTTACAGGGGTCCCTCTATGGCTACACCTTC. This sequence encodes CASSPLQGSLYGYTF. The genes are TRBV27 and TRBJ1-2; 7 bases agree with TRBD1. Trimming removed 5 bases from V and 4 bases from J; junction bases left unmatched: 10. This CDR3 spans 15 amino acids. Per the germline V gene, CDR1 is MNHEY and CDR2 is SMNVEV (reference sequence).

The chain has TRBV7-6 and TRBJ1-4; D unclear. The germline V and J ends were trimmed by 4 bases and 1 base, with 4 bases remaining between them. Germline assignment: CDR1 SGHVS and CDR2 FNYEAQ. CDR3 length equals 13 residues. DNA for the CDR3: TGTGCCAGCAGCTCCGTAACTAATGAAAAACTGTTTTTT. Its translation: CASSSVTNEKLFF. Full variable domain (outside the CDR3, taken from reference TRBV7-6 and TRBJ1-4): GAGVSQSPRYKVTKRGQDVALRCDPISGHVSLYWYRQALGQGPEFLTYFNYEAQQDKSGLPNDRFSAERPEGSISTLTIQRTEQRDSAMYRCASSSVTNEKLFFGSGTQLSVL.

This chain links TRBV20-1 with TRBJ2-1; D not resolved. Germline V gene lookup returns CDR1 DFQATT and CDR2 SNEGSKA (reference sequence). V lost 2 bases and J 7 bases, leaving 21 bases between the germline ends. This CDR3 has 16 amino acids. CDR3 loop: CSARPFKGTARNEQFF. As DNA, the CDR3 is TGCAGTGCTAGACCCTTTAAAGGAACGGCTCGGAATGAGCAGTTCTTC.

The chain has TRBV20-1 and TRBJ2-5, with TRBD1 matching over 7 bases. The germline gives CDR1 DFQATT, CDR2 SNEGSKA (reference sequence). V was clipped by 2 bases and J by 2 bases; unmatched bases: 8. CDR3 length equals 15 residues. In DNA, the CDR3 is TGCAGTGCTAGATCCGGGACAGACTCACAAGAGACCCAGTACTTC. Translation: CSARSGTDSQETQYF.

This clonotype has ten or more counts. This chain connects TRBV7-2 to TRBJ2-1; 12 bases align to TRBD2. Germline V lookup: CDR1 SGHTA, CDR2 FQGNSA. With V trimmed by 6 bases and J by 7 bases, 7 bases remained unmatched. This CDR3 is 15 amino acids long. CDR3 coding DNA: TGTGCCAGCAGTCAACTAGCGGGAGGTGGGAATGAGCAGTTCTTC. Protein sequence: CASSQLAGGGNEQFF.

This clonotype was counted at least ten times. One end of the junction does not line up with germline, which may come from a read error. DNA for the CDR3: TGTGCCAGCAGGGAAGTCGGGAGGGAAGGGGGCTATGGCTACACCTTC. Residues: CASREVGREGGYGYTF. V gene TRBV6-1 combines with J gene TRBJ1-2, with a possible D match to TRBD1 (6 bases). Germline V lookup: CDR1 MNHNS, CDR2 SASEGT. This CDR3 comprises 16 residues.

The chain employs TRBV20-1 and TRBJ2-3; 9 bases fit TRBD2. Trimming removed 1 base from V and 4 bases from J; junction bases left unmatched: 6. Germline V gene sequence: CDR1 DFQATT, CDR2 SNEGSKA (reference sequence). CDR3 length equals 15 residues. CDR3 nucleotides: TGCAGTGCTAGAGCTCTTAGCGGGAGTCCAGATACGCAGTATTTT. Translation: CSARALSGSPDTQYF.

The rearrangement links TRBV15 to TRBJ2-7; D may be TRBD1 (6 bases). The V gene lost 3 bases and the J gene lost 8 bases, with 17 bases spanning the gap. This CDR3 is built from 14 residues. Germline CDR1 LNHNV, CDR2 YYDKDF (reference sequence). CDR3 sequence (DNA): TGTGCCACCAGCAGGGGGGACACCACGATTAAGCAGTACTTC. It yields the protein CATSRGDTTIKQYF.

Only a few counts were recorded for this clonotype. The chain recombines TRBV20-1 with TRBJ2-1; a possible D gene is TRBD2 (6 bases). V dropped 5 bases and J dropped 7 bases, with 12 bases sitting between them. Per the germline V gene, CDR1 is DFQATT and CDR2 is SNEGSKA (reference sequence). The CDR3 length is 12 residues. DNA of the CDR3: TGCAGTGCTGGGGGGATGGTAAATGAGCAGTTCTTC. This encodes CSAGGMVNEQFF.